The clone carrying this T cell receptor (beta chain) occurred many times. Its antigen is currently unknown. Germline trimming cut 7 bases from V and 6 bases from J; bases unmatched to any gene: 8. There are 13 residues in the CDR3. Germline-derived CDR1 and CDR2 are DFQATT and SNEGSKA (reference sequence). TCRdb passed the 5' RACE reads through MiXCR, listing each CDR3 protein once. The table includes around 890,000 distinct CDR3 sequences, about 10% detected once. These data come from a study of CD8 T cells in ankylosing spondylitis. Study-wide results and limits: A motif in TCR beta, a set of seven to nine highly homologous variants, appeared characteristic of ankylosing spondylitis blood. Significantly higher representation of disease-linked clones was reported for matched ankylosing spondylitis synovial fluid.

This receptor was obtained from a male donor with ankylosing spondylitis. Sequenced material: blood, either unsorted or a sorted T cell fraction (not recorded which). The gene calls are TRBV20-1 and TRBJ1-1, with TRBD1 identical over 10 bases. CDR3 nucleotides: TGCAGTGGTTTGCCGGGACAGGGGCCTGAAGCTTTCTTT. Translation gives CSGLPGQGPEAFF.